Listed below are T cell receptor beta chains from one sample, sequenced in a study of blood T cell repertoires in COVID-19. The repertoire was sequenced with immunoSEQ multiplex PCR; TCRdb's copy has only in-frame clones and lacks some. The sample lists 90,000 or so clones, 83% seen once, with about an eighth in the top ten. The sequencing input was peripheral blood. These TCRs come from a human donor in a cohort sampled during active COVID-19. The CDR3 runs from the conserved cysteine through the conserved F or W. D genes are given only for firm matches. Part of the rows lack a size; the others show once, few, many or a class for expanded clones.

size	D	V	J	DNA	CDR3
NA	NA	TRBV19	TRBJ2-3	TGTGCCAGTAGTACGGGGGGCGGGGTGGGGGCGACAGATACGCAGTATTTT	CASSTGGGVGATDTQYF
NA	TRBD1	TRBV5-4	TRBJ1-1	TGTGCCAGCAGCTTGGTGCAGGGGGGCGTTAACTCTGAAGCTTTCTTT	CASSLVQGGVNSEAFF
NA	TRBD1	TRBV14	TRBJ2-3	TGTGCCAGCAGCCAAGCTACAGGGGAAGGAACAGATACGCAGTATTTT	CASSQATGEGTDTQYF
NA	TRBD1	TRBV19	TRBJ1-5	TGTGCCAGTAACAGGGGTAGCAATCAGCCCCAGCATTTT	CASNRGSNQPQHF
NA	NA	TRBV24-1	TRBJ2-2	TGTGCCACAGGGGGAACCGGGGAGCTGTTTTTT	CATGGTGELFF
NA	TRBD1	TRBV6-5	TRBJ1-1	TGTGCCAGCAGGGGGACAGGCGACACTGAAGCTTTCTTT	CASRGTGDTEAFF
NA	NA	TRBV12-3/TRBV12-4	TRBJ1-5	TGTGCCAGCAGTTTTACAGACAATCAGCCCCAGCATTTT	CASSFTDNQPQHF
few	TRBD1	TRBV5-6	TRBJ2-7	TGTGCCAGCAGCAAACAGGGGGCACCATTCTACGAGCAGTACTTC	CASSKQGAPFYEQYF
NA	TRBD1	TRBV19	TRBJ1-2	TGTGCCAGTAAGACAGGGAGGGACAGGGATGGCTACACCTTC	CASKTGRDRDGYTF
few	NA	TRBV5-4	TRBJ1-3	TGTGCCAGCAGCTTGGACAGTCTCTCTGGAAACACCATATATTTT	CASSLDSLSGNTIYF
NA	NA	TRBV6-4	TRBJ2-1	TGTGCCAGCAGTGCCGACAGGACCCACAATGAGCAGTTCTTC	CASSADRTHNEQFF
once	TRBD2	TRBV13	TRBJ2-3	TGTGCCAGCAGCTTAATGGGACTAGCGGGAGATACGCAGTATTTT	CASSLMGLAGDTQYF
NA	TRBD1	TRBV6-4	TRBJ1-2	TGTGCCAGCAGTGACCCGGACAGGACTAACTATGGCTACACCTTC	CASSDPDRTNYGYTF
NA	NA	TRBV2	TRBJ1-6	TGTGCCAGTGTAGGGAGCTCCTATAATTCACCCCTCCACTTT	CASVGSSYNSPLHF
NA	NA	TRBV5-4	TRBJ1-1	TGTGCCAGCAGCTTGGGGGGCCGCGCTGAAGCTTTCTTT	CASSLGGRAEAFF
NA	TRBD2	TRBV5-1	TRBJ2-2	TGCGCCAGCAGCTTGTCTGGGACTACAGACCGCACCGGGGAGCTGTTTTTT	CASSLSGTTDRTGELFF
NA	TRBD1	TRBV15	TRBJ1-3	TGTGCCACCAGCGGACGACAGGGGACTGGAAACACCATATATTTT	CATSGRQGTGNTIYF
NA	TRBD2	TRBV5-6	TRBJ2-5	TGTGCCAGCAGCTCGCTCCGGACTAGCGGGATCCAAGAGACCCAGTACTTC	CASSSLRTSGIQETQYF
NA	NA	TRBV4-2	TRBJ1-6	TGTGCCAGCAGCCCGCAGGCGAGCTCCTATAATTCACCCCTCCACTTT	CASSPQASSYNSPLHF
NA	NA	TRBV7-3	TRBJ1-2	TGTGCCAGCAGCTTAACATTAACCGACATGGGCTTTTATAACTATGGCTACACCTTC	CASSLTLTDMGFYNYGYTF
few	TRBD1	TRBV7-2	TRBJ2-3	TGTGCCAGCAGCTATCGGACAGGGCGAAGAGATACGCAGTATTTT	CASSYRTGRRDTQYF
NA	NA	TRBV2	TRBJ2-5	TGTGCCAGCAGCGGCAAAAGGACAGGAGGGTCGGAGACCCAGTACTTC	CASSGKRTGGSETQYF
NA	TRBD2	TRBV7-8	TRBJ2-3	TGTGCCAGCAGCTTAGACGGGACTAGCCCCACAGATACGCAGTATTTT	CASSLDGTSPTDTQYF
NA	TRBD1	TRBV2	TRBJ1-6	TGTGCCACCCGGACGGGGACAGAACTTGGACCCCTCCACTTT	CATRTGTELGPLHF
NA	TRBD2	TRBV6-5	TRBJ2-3	TGTGCCAGCAGTTCAATAGCGGGGGCCTCCACAGATACGCAGTATTTT	CASSSIAGASTDTQYF
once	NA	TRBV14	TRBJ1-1	TGTGCCAGCAGCCAAGTTACGGGGGAAACTGAAGCTTTCTTT	CASSQVTGETEAFF
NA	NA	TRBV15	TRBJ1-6	TGTGCCACCAGCAGCCATGGTAGCAATTCACCCCTCCACTTT	CATSSHGSNSPLHF
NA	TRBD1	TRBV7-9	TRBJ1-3	TGTGCCAGCAGCTTACACAGGGGACAGGGGAGATCTGGAAACACCATATATTTT	CASSLHRGQGRSGNTIYF
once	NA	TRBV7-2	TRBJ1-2	TGTGCCAGCAGCTTAGCGAGGGGGTTTGGCTACACCTTC	CASSLARGFGYTF
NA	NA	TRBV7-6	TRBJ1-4	TGTGCCAGCAGCTTAGGCAGGGTCCAAGCAACTAATGAAAAACTGTTTTTT	CASSLGRVQATNEKLFF
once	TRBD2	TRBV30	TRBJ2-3	TGTGCCTGGACGAGCGGGACTAGCACAGATACGCAGTATTTT	CAWTSGTSTDTQYF
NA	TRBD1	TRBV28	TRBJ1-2	TGTGCCAGCAGTTTATCACAGGGGTTTTATGGCTACACCTTC	CASSLSQGFYGYTF
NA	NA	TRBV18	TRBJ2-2	TGTGCCAGCTCTCCGGAACGGGGGTCGAACACCGGGGAGCTGTTTTTT	CASSPERGSNTGELFF
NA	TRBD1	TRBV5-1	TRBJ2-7	TGCGCCAGCGGAGTCACAGGGGACTCCTACGAGCAGTACTTC	CASGVTGDSYEQYF
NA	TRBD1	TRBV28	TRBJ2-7	TGTGCCAGCAGTTTAGCGGCCGGGACAGGGGGAGACGAGCAGTACTTC	CASSLAAGTGGDEQYF
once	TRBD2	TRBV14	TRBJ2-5	TGTGCCAGCAGCCGCGGGGGGAACCAAGAGACCCAGTACTTC	CASSRGGNQETQYF
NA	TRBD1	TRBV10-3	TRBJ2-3	TGTGCCATCAGACGAGAACAGGGGGCGCGGACAGATACGCAGTATTTT	CAIRREQGARTDTQYF